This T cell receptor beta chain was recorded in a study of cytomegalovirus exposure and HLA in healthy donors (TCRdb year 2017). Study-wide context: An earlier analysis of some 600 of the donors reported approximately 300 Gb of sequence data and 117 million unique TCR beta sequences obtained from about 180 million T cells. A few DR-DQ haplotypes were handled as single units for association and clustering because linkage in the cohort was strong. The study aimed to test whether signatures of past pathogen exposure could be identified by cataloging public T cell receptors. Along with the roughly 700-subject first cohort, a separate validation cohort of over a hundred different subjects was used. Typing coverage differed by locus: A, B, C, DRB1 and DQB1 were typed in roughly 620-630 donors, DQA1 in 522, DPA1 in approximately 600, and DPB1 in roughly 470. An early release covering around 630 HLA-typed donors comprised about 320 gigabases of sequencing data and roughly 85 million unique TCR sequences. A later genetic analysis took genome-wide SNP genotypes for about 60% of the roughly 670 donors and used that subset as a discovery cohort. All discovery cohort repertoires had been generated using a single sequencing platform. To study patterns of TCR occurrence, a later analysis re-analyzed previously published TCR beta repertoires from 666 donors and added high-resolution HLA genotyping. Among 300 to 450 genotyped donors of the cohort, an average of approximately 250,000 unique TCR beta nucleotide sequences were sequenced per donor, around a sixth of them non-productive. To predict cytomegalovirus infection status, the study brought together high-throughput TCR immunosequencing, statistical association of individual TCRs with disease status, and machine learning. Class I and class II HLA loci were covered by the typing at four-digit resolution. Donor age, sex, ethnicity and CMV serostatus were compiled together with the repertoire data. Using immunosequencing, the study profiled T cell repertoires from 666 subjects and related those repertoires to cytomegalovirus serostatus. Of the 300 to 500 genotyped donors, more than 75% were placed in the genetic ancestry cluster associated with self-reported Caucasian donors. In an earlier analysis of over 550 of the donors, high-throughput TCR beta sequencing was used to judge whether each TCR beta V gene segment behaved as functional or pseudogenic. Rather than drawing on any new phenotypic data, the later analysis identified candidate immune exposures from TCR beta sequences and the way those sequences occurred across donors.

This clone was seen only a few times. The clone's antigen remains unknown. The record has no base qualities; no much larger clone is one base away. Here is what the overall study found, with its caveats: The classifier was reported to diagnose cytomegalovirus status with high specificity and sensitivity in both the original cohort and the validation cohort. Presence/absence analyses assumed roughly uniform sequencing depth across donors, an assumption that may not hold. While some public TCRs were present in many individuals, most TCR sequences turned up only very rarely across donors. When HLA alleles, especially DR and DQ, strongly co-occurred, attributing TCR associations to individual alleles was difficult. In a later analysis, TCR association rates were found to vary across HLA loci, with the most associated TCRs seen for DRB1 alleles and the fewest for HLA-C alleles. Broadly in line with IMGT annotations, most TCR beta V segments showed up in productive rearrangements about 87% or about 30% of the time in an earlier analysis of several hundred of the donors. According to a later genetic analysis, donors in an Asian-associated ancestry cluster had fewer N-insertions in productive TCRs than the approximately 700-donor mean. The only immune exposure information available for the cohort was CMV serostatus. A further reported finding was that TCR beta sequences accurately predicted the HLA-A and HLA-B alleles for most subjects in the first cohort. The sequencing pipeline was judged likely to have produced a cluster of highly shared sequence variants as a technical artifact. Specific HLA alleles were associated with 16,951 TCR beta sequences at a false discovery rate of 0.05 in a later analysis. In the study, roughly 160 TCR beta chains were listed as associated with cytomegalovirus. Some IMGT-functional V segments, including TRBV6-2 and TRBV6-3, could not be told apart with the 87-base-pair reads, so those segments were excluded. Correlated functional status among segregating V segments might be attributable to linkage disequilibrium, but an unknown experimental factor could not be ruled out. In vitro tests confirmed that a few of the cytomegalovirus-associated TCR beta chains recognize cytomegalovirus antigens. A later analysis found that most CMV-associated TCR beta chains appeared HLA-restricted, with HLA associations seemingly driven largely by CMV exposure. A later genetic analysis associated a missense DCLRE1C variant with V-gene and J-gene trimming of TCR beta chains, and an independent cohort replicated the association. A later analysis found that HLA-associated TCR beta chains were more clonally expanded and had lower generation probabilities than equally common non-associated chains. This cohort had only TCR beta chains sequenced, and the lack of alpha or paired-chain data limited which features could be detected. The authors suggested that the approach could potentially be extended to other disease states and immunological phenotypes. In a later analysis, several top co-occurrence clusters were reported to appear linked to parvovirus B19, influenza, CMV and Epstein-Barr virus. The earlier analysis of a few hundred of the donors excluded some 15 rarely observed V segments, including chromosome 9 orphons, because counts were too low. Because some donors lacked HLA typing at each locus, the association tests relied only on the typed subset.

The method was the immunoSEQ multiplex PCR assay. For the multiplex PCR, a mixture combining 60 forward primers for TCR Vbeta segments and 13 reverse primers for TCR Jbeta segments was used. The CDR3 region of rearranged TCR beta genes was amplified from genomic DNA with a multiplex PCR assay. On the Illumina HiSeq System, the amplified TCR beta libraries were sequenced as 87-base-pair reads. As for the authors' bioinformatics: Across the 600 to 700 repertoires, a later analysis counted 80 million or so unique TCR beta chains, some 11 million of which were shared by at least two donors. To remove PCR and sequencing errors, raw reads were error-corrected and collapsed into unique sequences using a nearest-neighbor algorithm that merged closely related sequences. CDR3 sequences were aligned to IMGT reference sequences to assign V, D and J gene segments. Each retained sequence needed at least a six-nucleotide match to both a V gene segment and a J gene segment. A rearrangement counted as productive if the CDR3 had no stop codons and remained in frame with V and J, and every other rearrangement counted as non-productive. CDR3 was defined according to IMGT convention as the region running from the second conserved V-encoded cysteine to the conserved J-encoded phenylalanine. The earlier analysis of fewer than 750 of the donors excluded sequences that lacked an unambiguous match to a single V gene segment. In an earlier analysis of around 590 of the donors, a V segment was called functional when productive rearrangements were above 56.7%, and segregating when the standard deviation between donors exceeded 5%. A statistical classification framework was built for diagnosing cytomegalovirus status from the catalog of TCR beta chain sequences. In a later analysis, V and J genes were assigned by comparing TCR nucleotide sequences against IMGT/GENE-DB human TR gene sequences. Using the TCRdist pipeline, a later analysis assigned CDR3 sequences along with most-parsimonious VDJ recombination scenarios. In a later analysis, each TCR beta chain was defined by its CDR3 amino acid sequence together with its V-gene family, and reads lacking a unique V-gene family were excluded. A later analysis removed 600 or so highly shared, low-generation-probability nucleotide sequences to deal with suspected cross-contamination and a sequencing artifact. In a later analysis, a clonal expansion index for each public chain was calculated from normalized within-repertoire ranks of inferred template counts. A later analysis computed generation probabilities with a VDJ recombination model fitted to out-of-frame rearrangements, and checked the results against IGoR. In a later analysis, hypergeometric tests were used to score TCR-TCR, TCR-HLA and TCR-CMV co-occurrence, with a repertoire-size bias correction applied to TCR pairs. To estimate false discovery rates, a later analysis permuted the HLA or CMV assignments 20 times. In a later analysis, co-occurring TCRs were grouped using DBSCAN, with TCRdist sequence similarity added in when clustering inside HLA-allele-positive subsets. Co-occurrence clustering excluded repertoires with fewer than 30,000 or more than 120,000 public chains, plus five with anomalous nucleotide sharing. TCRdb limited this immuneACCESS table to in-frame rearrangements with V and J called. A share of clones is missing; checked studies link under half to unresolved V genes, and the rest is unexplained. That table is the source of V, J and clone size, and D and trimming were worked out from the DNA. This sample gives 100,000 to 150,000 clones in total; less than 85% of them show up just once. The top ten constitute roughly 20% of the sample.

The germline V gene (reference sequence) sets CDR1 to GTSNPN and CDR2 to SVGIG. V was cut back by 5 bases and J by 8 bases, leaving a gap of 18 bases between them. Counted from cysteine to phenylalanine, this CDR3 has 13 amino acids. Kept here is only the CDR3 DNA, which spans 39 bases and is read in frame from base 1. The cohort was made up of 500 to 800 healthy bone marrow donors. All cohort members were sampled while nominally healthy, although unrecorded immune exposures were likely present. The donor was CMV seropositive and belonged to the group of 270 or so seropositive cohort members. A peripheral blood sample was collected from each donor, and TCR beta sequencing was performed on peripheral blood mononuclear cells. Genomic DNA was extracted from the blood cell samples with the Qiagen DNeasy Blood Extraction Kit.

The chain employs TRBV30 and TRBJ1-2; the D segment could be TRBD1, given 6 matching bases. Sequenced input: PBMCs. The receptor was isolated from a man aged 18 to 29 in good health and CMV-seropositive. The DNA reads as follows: TGTGCCTGGGAAATGACAGGTTTTGAAGGCTACACCTTC. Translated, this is CAWEMTGFEGYTF.